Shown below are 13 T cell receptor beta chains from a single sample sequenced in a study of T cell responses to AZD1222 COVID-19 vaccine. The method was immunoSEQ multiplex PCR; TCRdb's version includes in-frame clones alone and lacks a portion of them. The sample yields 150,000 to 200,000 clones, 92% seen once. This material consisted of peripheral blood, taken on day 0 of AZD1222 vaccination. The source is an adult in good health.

The CDR3 region is CATSRDVGALGYTF. For the CDR3, the DNA is TGTGCCACCAGCAGAGATGTAGGGGCGCTTGGCTACACCTTC. This chain joins TRBV15 and TRBJ1-2; a possible D gene is TRBD1 (5 bases). This CDR3 is built from 14 residues. The germline CDR1 and CDR2 sequences are LNHNV and YYDKDF (reference sequence). V lost 0 bases to trimming and J lost 7 bases, with 12 bases between them. Full variable domain (missing parts from reference TRBV15 and TRBJ1-2): DAMVIQNPRYQVTQFGKPVTLSCSQTLNHNVMYWYQQKSSQAPKLLFHYYDKDFNNEADTPDNFQSRRPNTSFCFLDIRSPGLGDTAMYLCATSRDVGALGYTFGSGTRLTVV.

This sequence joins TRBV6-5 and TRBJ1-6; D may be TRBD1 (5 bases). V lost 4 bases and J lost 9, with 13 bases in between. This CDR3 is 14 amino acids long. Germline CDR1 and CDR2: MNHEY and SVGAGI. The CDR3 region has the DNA TGTGCCAGCAGTTCCCCGGGGGTCGCTTCACCCCTCCACTTT. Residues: CASSSPGVASPLHF.

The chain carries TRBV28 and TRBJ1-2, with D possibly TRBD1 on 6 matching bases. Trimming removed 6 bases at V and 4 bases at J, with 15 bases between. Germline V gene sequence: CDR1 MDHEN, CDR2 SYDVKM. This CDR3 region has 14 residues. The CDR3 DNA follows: TGTGCCAGCAGCCGCCAGGGGATCGGCTATGGCTACACCTTC. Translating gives CASSRQGIGYGYTF.

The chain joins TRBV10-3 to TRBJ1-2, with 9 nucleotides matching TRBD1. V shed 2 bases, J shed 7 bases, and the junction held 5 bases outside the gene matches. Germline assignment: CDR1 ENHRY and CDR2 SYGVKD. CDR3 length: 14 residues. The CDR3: CAISELQGAPGYTF. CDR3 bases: TGTGCCATCAGTGAGCTACAGGGGGCGCCTGGCTACACCTTC.

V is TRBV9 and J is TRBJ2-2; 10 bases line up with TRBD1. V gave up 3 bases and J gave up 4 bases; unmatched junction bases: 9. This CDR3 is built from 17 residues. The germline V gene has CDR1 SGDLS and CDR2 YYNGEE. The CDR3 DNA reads TGTGCCAGCAGCGCGATACCGGGACAGGGGACCACCGGGGAGCTGTTTTTT. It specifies CASSAIPGQGTTGELFF.

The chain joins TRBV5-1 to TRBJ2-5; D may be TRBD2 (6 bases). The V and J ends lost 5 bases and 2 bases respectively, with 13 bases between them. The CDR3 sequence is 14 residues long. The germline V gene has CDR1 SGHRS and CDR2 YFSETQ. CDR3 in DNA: TGCGCCAGCAGATCTACTAGCACTCAAGAGACCCAGTACTTC. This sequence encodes CASRSTSTQETQYF.

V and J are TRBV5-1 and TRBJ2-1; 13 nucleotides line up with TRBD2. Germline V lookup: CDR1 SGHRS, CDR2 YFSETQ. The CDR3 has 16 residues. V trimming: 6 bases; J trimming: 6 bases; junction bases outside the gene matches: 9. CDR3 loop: CASTSGLAGVGNEQFF. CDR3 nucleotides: TGCGCCAGCACGAGCGGACTAGCGGGAGTGGGCAATGAGCAGTTCTTC. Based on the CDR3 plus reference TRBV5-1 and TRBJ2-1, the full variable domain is KAGVTQTPRYLIKTRGQQVTLSCSPISGHRSVSWYQQTPGQGLQFLFEYFSETQRNKGNFPGRFSGRQFSNSRSEMNVSTLELGDSALYLCASTSGLAGVGNEQFFGPGTRLTVL.

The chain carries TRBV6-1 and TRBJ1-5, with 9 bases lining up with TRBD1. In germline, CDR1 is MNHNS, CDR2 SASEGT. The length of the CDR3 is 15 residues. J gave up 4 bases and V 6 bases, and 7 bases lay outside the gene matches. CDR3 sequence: CASRPPGQGNQPQHF. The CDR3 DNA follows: TGTGCCAGCAGGCCCCCGGGACAGGGAAATCAGCCCCAGCATTTT.

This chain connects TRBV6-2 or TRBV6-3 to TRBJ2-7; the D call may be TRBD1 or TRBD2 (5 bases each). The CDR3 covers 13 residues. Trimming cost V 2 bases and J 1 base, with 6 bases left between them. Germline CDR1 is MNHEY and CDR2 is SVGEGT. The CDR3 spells CASSYGGSYEQYF. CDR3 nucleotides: TGTGCCAGCAGTTACGGGGGTTCCTACGAGCAGTACTTC.

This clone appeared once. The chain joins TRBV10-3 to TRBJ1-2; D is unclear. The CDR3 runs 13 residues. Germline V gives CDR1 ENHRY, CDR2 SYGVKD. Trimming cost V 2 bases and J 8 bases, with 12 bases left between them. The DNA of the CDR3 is TGTGCCATCAGTGAGAGGGCAGGCGGCGGCTACACCTTC. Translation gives CAISERAGGGYTF.

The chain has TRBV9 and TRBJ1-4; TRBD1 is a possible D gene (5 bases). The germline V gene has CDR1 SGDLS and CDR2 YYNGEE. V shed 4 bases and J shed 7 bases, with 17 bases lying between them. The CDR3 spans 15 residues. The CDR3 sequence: CASSPTTGRGEKLFF. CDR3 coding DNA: TGTGCCAGCAGCCCTACTACAGGACGAGGTGAAAAACTGTTTTTT.

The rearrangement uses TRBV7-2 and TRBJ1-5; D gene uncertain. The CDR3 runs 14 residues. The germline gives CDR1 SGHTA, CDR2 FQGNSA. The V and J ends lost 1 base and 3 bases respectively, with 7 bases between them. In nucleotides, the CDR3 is TGTGCCAGCAGCTTAGAACGTTTCAATCAGCCCCAGCATTTT. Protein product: CASSLERFNQPQHF.

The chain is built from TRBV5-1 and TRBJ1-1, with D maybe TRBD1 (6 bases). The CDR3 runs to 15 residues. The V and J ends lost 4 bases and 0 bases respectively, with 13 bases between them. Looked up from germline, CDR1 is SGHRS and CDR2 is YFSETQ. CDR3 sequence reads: CASSAGTSMNTEAFF. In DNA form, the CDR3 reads TGCGCCAGCAGCGCCGGGACATCTATGAACACTGAAGCTTTCTTT.